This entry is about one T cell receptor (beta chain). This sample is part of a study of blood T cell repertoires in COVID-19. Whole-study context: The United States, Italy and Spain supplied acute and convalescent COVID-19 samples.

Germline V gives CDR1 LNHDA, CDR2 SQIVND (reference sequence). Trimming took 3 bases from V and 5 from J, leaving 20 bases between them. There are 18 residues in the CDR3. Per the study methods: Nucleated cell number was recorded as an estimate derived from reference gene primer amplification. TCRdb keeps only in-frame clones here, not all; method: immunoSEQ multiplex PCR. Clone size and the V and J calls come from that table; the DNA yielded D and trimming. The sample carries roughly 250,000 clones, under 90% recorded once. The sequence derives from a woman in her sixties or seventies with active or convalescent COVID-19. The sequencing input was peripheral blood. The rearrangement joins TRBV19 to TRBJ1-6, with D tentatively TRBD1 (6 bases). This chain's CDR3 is CASSISTQGRGHNSPLHF. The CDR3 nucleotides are TGTGCCAGTAGTATCTCCACACAGGGACGGGGCCATAATTCACCCCTCCACTTT.